The following is a T cell receptor beta chain sequence with its context. No cognate antigen has been identified for it. No qualities accompany the bases; no much larger clone lies one base away. The data were taken from a study of sequential checkpoint blockade in melanoma (dated by TCRdb to the late 2010s). At the level of the whole study: Patients were assigned by 1:1 randomization to either first-line nivolumab followed by ipilimumab (arm A) or ipilimumab followed by nivolumab (arm B). Maintenance nivolumab was given following each of the two trial sequences. Points the paper makes about the study in general: Larger, independent patient cohorts are needed to validate the response-prediction model that combines TCR metrics and mutation burden.

TCRbeta CDR3 regions were immunosequenced from genomic DNA with the immunoSEQ Assay. Before high-throughput sequencing, the genomic DNA was amplified using bias-controlled multiplex PCR. On the authors' methods: To quantify the absolute abundance of each unique TCRbeta CDR3 region, the sequences were collapsed and filtered. Clonality was defined as 1 minus Pielou's evenness and was calculated using productive rearrangements only. A previously published method was used to identify clones with significantly greater frequencies in on-treatment samples than in baseline samples. In TCRdb, the immuneACCESS table is reduced to in-frame sequences with V and J assigned. These tables do not hold every clone; where another copy was compared, an unresolved V gene accounts for under half, and the others remain unexplained. Clone size and the V and J calls come from that table; the DNA yielded D and trimming. The sample table shows 7,000 to 8,500 clones, and over 45% are seen once. In total, the top ten clones hold about 8.1% of the sample.

This specimen's treatment or condition label, per the study, means: randomized to nivolumab then ipilimumab (arm A) or the reverse (arm B). None of the trial patients had been given prior DNA-damaging chemotherapy. On a FACS Aria II flow cytometer, live CD3+CD8+ cells that were negative for CD19 and CD56 were sorted from thawed PBMCs. CheckMate 064, a randomized, open-label phase II trial of sequential checkpoint blockade, was the source of the samples, all of which came from patients with melanoma. Peripheral blood mononuclear cells were collected by leukapheresis, purified using Ficoll-Paque, and frozen in human serum containing roughly 9.4% DMSO. Immediately after sorting, the purity of sorted blood CD3+CD8+ cells was verified to be >95%, after which DNA was extracted. The CDR3 holds 13 amino acids from the cysteine to the phenylalanine. The CDR3 DNA has 39 bases and is translated from base 1. V is reduced by 3 bases and J by 7 bases, leaving a spacing of 9 bases between them. From a lookup of the germline V gene (reference sequence), CDR1 and CDR2 are SGHAT and FQDESV.

Recombination linked TRBV11-1 to TRBJ2-2; TRBD2 is possibly the D segment (6 matching bases). The sample consisted of CD8+ T cells sorted from blood (inferred from file names), taken from a patient given nivolumab and ipilimumab in sequence. This clonotype originated in a human donor with melanoma. The encoded CDR3 is CASSFPGVGELFF. At the DNA level, the sequence is TGTGCCAGCAGCTTCCCGGGGGTCGGGGAGCTGTTTTTT.